Each of the 26 T cell receptor beta chains below was sequenced from the same sample in a study of shared clonotypes between healthy human individuals. Assay used: immunoSEQ multiplex PCR; TCRdb lists only in-frame clones, some missing. The sample shows around 1.1 million clones, approximately 80% of them seen only once. Sample: memory CD4+ T cells from PBMCs. Subset denoted: CD45RA-negative fraction. These receptors were obtained from a man aged 18 to 30 in good health. Some clones in this sample may be carry-over from other donors' samples.

This chain connects TRBV5-4 to TRBJ2-1; tentatively, D is TRBD2 (7 bases). V was shortened by 4 bases and J by 9 bases, with 29 bases between the two germline ends. This CDR3 spans 18 amino acids. CDR1 is SGHNT, CDR2 YYREEE, per germline (reference sequence). The CDR3, as DNA: TGTGCCAGCAGCCCCCAATCCGGCGGGGGCTCTACGCGGGGTGAGCAGTTCTTC. Amino acids: CASSPQSGGGSTRGEQFF.

This sequence joins TRBV2 and TRBJ1-2, with D tentatively TRBD1 (6 bases). CDR3 length: 12 amino acids. V was clipped by 5 bases and J by 8 bases, with 12 bases between them. The germline V gene encodes CDR1 SNHLY and CDR2 FYNNEI. The chain's CDR3 is CASSSWGPGYTF. CDR3 DNA: TGTGCCAGCAGTTCCTGGGGGCCGGGCTACACCTTC.

As concerns this clone: Other DNA sequences in this sample translate to the same CDR3. The chain couples TRBV18 to TRBJ2-1; 7 nucleotides match TRBD1. The CDR3 contains 13 residues. Per the germline V gene, CDR1 is KGHSH and CDR2 is LQKENI. The trim removed 2 bases at V and 7 bases at J, leaving 2 bases unmatched. The CDR3 DNA sequence: TGTGCCAGCTCACCAGGGACAGTTAATGAGCAGTTCTTC. This encodes CASSPGTVNEQFF.

The genes are TRBV6-1 and TRBJ1-5, with D perhaps TRBD1 (5 bases). There are 15 residues in the CDR3. V lost 7 bases, J lost 5 bases, and 18 bases lay in between. Germline V gives CDR1 MNHNS, CDR2 SASEGT. The CDR3 loop is CASTRTRGSDQPQHF. Here the CDR3 DNA reads TGTGCCAGCACCCGGACCCGGGGGAGTGATCAGCCCCAGCATTTT.

This clone was detected only once. The chain employs TRBV5-5 and TRBJ2-2; TRBD2 aligns across 14 bases. CDR3 length: 16 residues. The V gene's germline CDR1 is SGHKS and CDR2 YYEKEE (reference sequence). The trim removed 4 bases at V and 6 bases at J, leaving 5 bases unmatched. The CDR3 DNA is TGTGCCAGCAGCGCGACTAGCGGGAGGGGCGCCGGGGAGCTGTTTTTT. Protein product: CASSATSGRGAGELFF. Complete variable domain (other parts from reference TRBV5-5 and TRBJ2-2): DAGVTQSPTHLIKTRGQQVTLRCSPISGHKSVSWYQQVLGQGPQFIFQYYEKEERGRGNFPDRFSARQFPNYSSELNVNALLLGDSALYLCASSATSGRGAGELFFGEGSRLTVL.

This clone was seen more than once but under ten times. The chain joins TRBV7-3 to TRBJ2-1, with 12 bases fitting TRBD2. Per germline, CDR1 SGHTA and CDR2 FQGTGA. The CDR3 extends over 15 amino acids. The V gene end was trimmed by 5 bases and the J gene end by 7 bases; junction bases not matched to a gene: 6. In nucleotides, the CDR3 is TGTGCCAGCAGCCCGACCGGGACTAGCGGGAATGAGCAGTTCTTC. It specifies CASSPTGTSGNEQFF.

The rearrangement joins TRBV5-1 to TRBJ2-1; D possibly corresponds to TRBD1 (5 bases). Trimming pared 4 bases from V and 4 bases from J, leaving 6 bases between. The germline CDR1 and CDR2 sequences are SGHRS and YFSETQ. CDR3 length: 12 residues. The CDR3 is CASSQGYNEQFF. CDR3 nucleotide sequence: TGCGCCAGCAGCCAGGGATACAATGAGCAGTTCTTC.

Concerning this clone itself: A much larger clonotype is one base distant, so this may be a read error. The chain recombines TRBV2 with TRBJ1-1, with a possible D match to TRBD1 (5 bases). The CDR3 is made up of 13 amino acids. Germline lookup yields CDR1 SNHLY and CDR2 FYNNEI. V shed 4 bases and J shed 5 bases, with 11 bases lying between them. In DNA, the CDR3 is TGTGCCAGCAGTGTGGGGGGTAGGACTGAAGCTTTCTTT. Translating it yields CASSVGGRTEAFF.

The V call is TRBV6-6, the J call TRBJ2-7; 7 bases align to TRBD1. Trimming removed 6 bases from V and 2 bases from J; junction bases left unmatched: 7. The CDR3 runs to 14 residues. Germline-derived CDR1 and CDR2 are MNHNY and SVGAGI (reference sequence). As DNA, the CDR3 is TGTGCCAGCAGGGGGACAGAAGTCCCCTACGAGCAGTACTTC. Its protein product is CASRGTEVPYEQYF.

The chain uses TRBV5-1 and TRBJ2-2; the D call may be TRBD1 or TRBD2 (5 bases each). Trimming cost V 0 bases and J 3 bases, with 15 bases left between them. The CDR3 loop spans 17 amino acids. Germline CDR1 SGHRS, CDR2 YFSETQ. CDR3 sequence (DNA): TGCGCCAGCAGCTTGGTACCGGGGCAGGGTTACACCGGGGAGCTGTTTTTT. Protein sequence: CASSLVPGQGYTGELFF.

The chain couples TRBV4-2 to TRBJ1-4; 10 bases are shared with TRBD1. V gave up 1 base and J gave up 5 bases; unmatched junction bases: 7. Germline V gene data show CDR1 as LGHNA and CDR2 as YNFKEQ. The CDR3 contains 17 residues. CDR3 sequence reads: CASSQVSGQGQNEKLFF. The CDR3 nucleotides are TGTGCCAGCAGCCAAGTGTCGGGACAGGGGCAGAATGAAAAACTGTTTTTT.

This clone was observed a single time. V and J are TRBV28 and TRBJ1-2, with D maybe TRBD1 (5 bases). Germline V gene lookup returns CDR1 MDHEN and CDR2 SYDVKM. Trimming left V 3 bases short and J 4 bases short, with 12 bases between. The CDR3 sequence is 14 residues long. CDR3 in amino acids: CASSFQGRSYGYTF. The DNA of the CDR3 is TGTGCCAGCAGTTTCCAGGGAAGGAGCTATGGCTACACCTTC.

The V call is TRBV14, the J call TRBJ2-4; 15 bases fit TRBD2. CDR3 length: 23 residues. CDR1 SGHDN and CDR2 FVKESK come from the germline V gene. The V and J ends lost 1 base and 1 base, in that order; junction bases with no gene match: 17. The CDR3 coding sequence is TGTGCCAGCAGCCAAGCAGAGGACTACGGACTAGCGGGAGGGCCGTTGGCCAAAAACATTCAGTACTTC. This codes for CASSQAEDYGLAGGPLAKNIQYF.

This chain links TRBV4-2 with TRBJ1-4, with TRBD1 matching over 7 bases. V lost 0 bases to trimming and J lost 4 bases; unmatched junction nucleotides: 11. Looked up from germline, CDR1 is LGHNA and CDR2 is YNFKEQ. The CDR3 extends over 18 amino acids. CDR3 nucleotide sequence: TGTGCCAGCAGCCAAGAACCGAAGGGGACAGACTATAATGAAAAACTGTTTTTT. It encodes CASSQEPKGTDYNEKLFF.

This clone was detected only a few times. The chain links TRBV7-3 to TRBJ1-1; D might be TRBD1 (5 bases). Germline CDR1 is SGHTA and CDR2 is FQGTGA. V lost 5 bases and J lost 4, with 11 bases in between. This CDR3 is built from 13 residues. CDR3 sequence: CASSLRGATEAFF. CDR3 bases: TGTGCCAGCAGCCTTAGGGGCGCCACTGAAGCTTTCTTT.

This clone was found a few times. J is TRBJ2-2 and V is TRBV9, with 12 bases lining up with TRBD2. Germline CDR1 SGDLS, CDR2 YYNGEE. The CDR3 length is 20 residues. V shed 3 bases and J 5 bases; nucleotides not matched to a gene: 17. The CDR3 here is CASSARVETSGSVWTGELFF. CDR3 coding DNA: TGTGCCAGCAGCGCCAGGGTTGAGACTAGCGGGAGTGTTTGGACCGGGGAGCTGTTTTTT.

This clone appeared a single time. The sample holds other DNA sequences that translate to the same CDR3. The genes are TRBV2 and TRBJ2-2, with no clear D. This CDR3 region has 15 residues. In germline, CDR1 is SNHLY, CDR2 FYNNEI. The V end lost 3 bases, the J end lost 0 bases, and 8 bases lay between the germline ends. CDR3 amino acids: CASSEGRANTGELFF. The CDR3 DNA follows: TGTGCCAGCAGTGAGGGTAGAGCGAACACCGGGGAGCTGTTTTTT.

V and J are TRBV2 and TRBJ2-3, with 7 positions matching TRBD1. Germline V gene lookup returns CDR1 SNHLY and CDR2 FYNNEI. Trimming removed 0 bases from V and 2 bases from J; junction bases left unmatched: 8. The CDR3 has 17 amino acids. CDR3 nucleotides: TGTGCCAGCAGTGAAGCGGTGAGGACAGGCTACACAGATACGCAGTATTTT. It encodes CASSEAVRTGYTDTQYF.

The V call is TRBV4-1, the J call TRBJ2-2; 7 bases map to TRBD2. The J segment lost 1 base and the V segment lost 3 bases, leaving 5 bases of the junction unmatched. Per the germline V gene, CDR1 is MGHRA and CDR2 is YSYEKL. The CDR3 runs to 16 residues. CDR3 region: CASSHVAGWNTGELFF. CDR3 sequence (DNA): TGCGCCAGCAGCCACGTAGCGGGTTGGAACACCGGGGAGCTGTTTTTT.

The V call is TRBV18, the J call TRBJ2-2; 7 bases fit TRBD1. In germline, CDR1 is KGHSH, CDR2 LQKENI. The CDR3 extends over 14 amino acids. Unmatched junction bases numbered 0, after V lost 4 bases and J lost 1 base. The CDR3 sequence: CASSRDRNTGELFF. In nucleotides, the CDR3 is TGTGCCAGCTCACGGGACAGGAACACCGGGGAGCTGTTTTTT.

V and J are TRBV30 and TRBJ2-7; TRBD1 or TRBD2 may be the D gene (5 bases each). The CDR3 contains 12 residues. Germline CDR1 and CDR2: GTSNPN and SVGIG (reference sequence). V lost 5 bases, J lost 5 bases, and 13 bases lay in between. DNA of the CDR3: TGTGCCTGGGGGGACCACAAGGACGAGCAGTACTTC. As protein: CAWGDHKDEQYF. The complete variable domain, with remaining parts taken from reference TRBV30 and TRBJ2-7, reads SQTIHQWPATLVQPVGSPLSLECTVEGTSNPNLYWYRQAAGRGLQLLFYSVGIGQISSEVPQNLSASRPQDRQFILSSKKLLLSDSGFYLCAWGDHKDEQYFGPGTRLTVT.

The chain links TRBV5-4 to TRBJ1-2; D not resolved. This CDR3 comprises 12 residues. Trimming removed 3 bases from V and 6 bases from J, with 9 bases in between. Germline V gene data show CDR1 as SGHNT and CDR2 as YYREEE (reference sequence). The CDR3 loop reads CASSSATDGYTF. The CDR3 coding sequence is TGTGCCAGCAGCTCTGCGACGGATGGCTACACCTTC.

The chain employs TRBV6-5 and TRBJ2-3; D tentatively reads TRBD1 or TRBD2 (5 bases each). V lost 6 bases, J lost 9 bases, and 22 bases lay in between. The CDR3 is 15 amino acids. From germline, CDR1 is MNHEY and CDR2 SVGAGI. Written as DNA, the CDR3 is TGTGCCAGCAGCGAGAGGGGAGCCCCCGTTTGGACGCAGTATTTT. Its protein is CASSERGAPVWTQYF.

V gene TRBV28 combines with J gene TRBJ2-7; D gene unclear. CDR1 is MDHEN, CDR2 SYDVKM, per germline. CDR3 size: 14 residues. V was shortened by 3 bases and J by 3 bases, with 12 bases between the two germline ends. The CDR3 is CASSFSRQDYEQYF. CDR3 nucleotide sequence: TGTGCCAGCAGTTTCAGTAGACAAGACTACGAGCAGTACTTC.

The chain recombines TRBV5-1 with TRBJ2-7, with D hard to call. The CDR3 is 13 amino acids. V dropped 4 bases and J dropped 2 bases, with 10 bases sitting between them. Germline values: CDR1 SGHRS, CDR2 YFSETQ. CDR3 coding DNA: TGCGCCAGCAGCCCCACAGTAGCCTACGAGCAGTACTTC. The encoded protein is CASSPTVAYEQYF.

The chain carries TRBV10-1 and TRBJ2-1, with D unclear. Germline CDR1 and CDR2: WNHNN and SYGVQD (reference sequence). This CDR3 has 14 amino acids. V lost 0 bases, J lost 10 bases, and 13 bases lay in between. The CDR3 DNA reads TGCGCCAGCAGTGAGTCCCCCGTCGCAGGAGAGCAGTTCTTC. This translates into CASSESPVAGEQFF.